This T cell receptor (beta chain) was retrieved from a study of CD8 T cells in Susac syndrome (dated by TCRdb to about 2019). Looking at the study overall: Of the Susac syndrome patients who were sequenced, fewer than ten were in clinical remission while about six had clinically active disease. Susac syndrome patients were therapy-naive, on corticosteroids (some also receiving IVIg), or on IVIg alone at blood withdrawal. The study used repertoire sequencing to test whether antigen drove CD8+ T cell activation and differentiation in Susac syndrome. CD8+ T cell repertoire clonality was compared between fewer than 13 healthy donors, approximately 14 Susac syndrome patients and 15 multiple sclerosis patients.

As to this clonotype: Its antigen remains unidentified. No quality values exist for individual bases; no much larger clone is one base distant.

CDR1 is given as SQVTM and CDR2 as ANQGSEA, both from the germline V gene. The junction shows trimming of 7 bases on V and 5 bases on J, plus 15 bases between the germline ends. Inclusive of the bounding cysteine and phenylalanine, the CDR3 is 13 residues long. The retained sequence is limited to the CDR3, 39 bases, with the frame set at the first base. Here is what the overall study found, with its caveats: Looking at Susac-specific public clones, the researchers identified fewer than 20 in the total CD8+ repertoire and roughly 5 in the CD8+ TEMRA repertoire. Clonal expansion was seen in Susac syndrome CD8+ repertoires, peaking in CD8+ TEMRA cells and being greater in clinically active patients than in remitting ones. The number of individuals in the TCR sequencing and HLA analysis was acknowledged as relatively small.

Peripheral blood CD8+ and CD4+ T cells from healthy donors, Susac syndrome patients and multiple sclerosis patients were profiled using high-throughput TCR beta sequencing. The Susac syndrome patients fulfilled recently defined diagnostic criteria for either definite or probable disease. Bulk CD8+ and CD4+ T cells were purified by magnetic negative isolation, whereas CD8+ TEMRA cells were enriched by FACS. Blood was drawn into EDTA tubes, processed within 24 hours, and PBMCs were isolated by density gradient centrifugation. PBMCs intended for TCR sequencing were cryopreserved in liquid nitrogen and were subsequently thawed in a 37 degrees C water bath. A purity of at least 90% was achieved for sorted or isolated CD4+, CD8+ and CD8+ TEMRA cells. RNA was extracted using the RNeasy kit, and about 0.45 to 1 ug of the RNA was reverse transcribed with random hexamers. The immunoSEQ multiplex PCR assay, which covers 54 Vbeta and 13 Jbeta segments, was used to amplify TCR beta CDR3 regions. To correct PCR amplification bias, a synthetic template baseline was used for both primer optimization and computational correction. The source study handled its data this way. Reads were assigned to V, D and J genes according to IMGT and analyzed in immunoSEQ Analyzer, with only productive sequences retained. Clonality was computed as one minus Shannon entropy normalized by log2 of the number of productive unique sequences. Public and private clones were assessed among the 100 most prevalent clones of each patient and control. Clones were defined as Susac-specific if absent from the healthy and MS cohorts, from approximately 1,100 published viral clones and from other ImmuneACCESS disease sequences. TCRdb ran its own pipeline on the public reads, namely fastp trimming at Q25 and MiXCR clone calling, and kept in-frame beta chains. Entries are consolidated by CDR3 protein sequence, retaining the most common genes and DNA. These V and J calls derive from TCRdb rather than the authors' analysis. Across this sample there are about 130,000 distinct CDR3 sequences, with over 90% seen only once. The ten largest clones represent roughly 0.17% of the sample.

The sequenced sample consisted of CD8+ T cells from PBMCs. The V and J segments used are TRBV29-1 and TRBJ2-1; TRBD1 could be the D gene, as 6 bases match. The TCR was taken from a human donor with Susac syndrome. CDR3 protein: CSAWIGGNNEQFF. The nucleotide sequence is given as TGCAGCGCCTGGATAGGGGGTAACAATGAGCAGTTCTTC.